This TCR beta chain derives from a study of beta chain features in type 1 diabetes. Study-wide findings and caveats: Across all four CD4+ subsets, people with type 1 diabetes showed modestly shorter TCRB CDR3s.

This clone was seen a handful of times. The target antigen is unknown. TCRB transcripts that were expressed got sequenced, as all of the isolated RNA had been reverse transcribed. Libraries were prepared by immunoSEQ multiplex PCR; TCRdb keeps only in-frame clonotypes and omits some of them. The repertoire holds approximately 150,000 clones, with approximately 9% as singletons. The CDR3 length is 14 residues. CDR1 and CDR2 (germline): SNHLY, FYNNEI. The J segment lost 7 bases and the V segment lost 7 bases, leaving 7 bases of the junction unmatched. This rearrangement joins TRBV2 to TRBJ2-1; TRBD2 agrees at 10 bases. Source material: central memory CD4+ T cells from blood. This TCR was recovered from a man aged 25 to 40 with type 1 diabetes. Written as DNA, the CDR3 is TGTGCCAGCACTCTGAGAGCGGGGGGGAATGAGCAGTTCTTC. It translates to CASTLRAGGNEQFF.